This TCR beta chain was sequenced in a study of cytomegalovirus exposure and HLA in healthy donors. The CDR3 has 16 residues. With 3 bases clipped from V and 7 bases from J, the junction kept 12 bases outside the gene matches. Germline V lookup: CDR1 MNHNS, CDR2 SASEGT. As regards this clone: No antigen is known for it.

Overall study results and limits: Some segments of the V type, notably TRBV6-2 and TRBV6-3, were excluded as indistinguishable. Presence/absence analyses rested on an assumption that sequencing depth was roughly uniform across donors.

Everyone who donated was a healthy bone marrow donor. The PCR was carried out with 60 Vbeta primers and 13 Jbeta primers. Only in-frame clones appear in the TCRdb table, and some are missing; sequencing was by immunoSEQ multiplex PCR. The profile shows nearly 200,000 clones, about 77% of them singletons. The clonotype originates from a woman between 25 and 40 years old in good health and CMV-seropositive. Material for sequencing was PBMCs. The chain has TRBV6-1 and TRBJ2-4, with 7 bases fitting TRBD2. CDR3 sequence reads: CASSDPWGRGGNIQYF. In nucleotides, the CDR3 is TGTGCCAGCAGTGACCCCTGGGGGAGGGGCGGCAACATTCAGTACTTC.